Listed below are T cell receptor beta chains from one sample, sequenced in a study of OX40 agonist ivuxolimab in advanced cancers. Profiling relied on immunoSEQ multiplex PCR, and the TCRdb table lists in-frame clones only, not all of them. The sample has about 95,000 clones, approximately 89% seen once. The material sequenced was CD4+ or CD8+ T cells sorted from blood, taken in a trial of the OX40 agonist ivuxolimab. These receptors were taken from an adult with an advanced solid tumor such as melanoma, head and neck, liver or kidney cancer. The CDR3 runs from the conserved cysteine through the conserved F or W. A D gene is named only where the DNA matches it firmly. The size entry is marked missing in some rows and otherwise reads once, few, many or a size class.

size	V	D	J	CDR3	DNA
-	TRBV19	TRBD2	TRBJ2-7	CASSTNEAGRYEQYF	TGTGCCAGTAGTACAAACGAAGCGGGGCGATACGAGCAGTACTTC
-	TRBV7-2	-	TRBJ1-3	CASSFGVHTTYF	TGTGCCAGCAGCTTCGGGGTACACACCACATATTTT
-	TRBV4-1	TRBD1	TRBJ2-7	CASSQEEQGAREQYF	TGCGCCAGCAGCCAAGAAGAACAGGGGGCCAGGGAGCAGTACTTC
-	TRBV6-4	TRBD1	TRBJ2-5	CASSTGTGQETQYF	TGTGCCAGCAGTACCGGGACAGGGCAAGAGACCCAGTACTTC
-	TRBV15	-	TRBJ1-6	CATSVYREVNSPLHF	TGTGCCACCAGCGTCTACAGGGAAGTGAATTCACCCCTCCACTTT
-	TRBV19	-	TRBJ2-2	CASSPHVRGSGELFF	TGTGCCAGTAGTCCTCACGTGAGGGGAAGCGGGGAGCTGTTTTTT
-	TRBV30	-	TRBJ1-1	CAYKQDSLNTEAFF	TGTGCATACAAACAGGACAGCCTGAACACTGAAGCTTTCTTT
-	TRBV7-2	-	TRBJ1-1	CASSFRRGWEAFF	TGTGCCAGCAGCTTTCGGAGGGGGTGGGAAGCTTTCTTT
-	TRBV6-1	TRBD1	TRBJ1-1	CASSAPRTGQFNTEAFF	TGTGCCAGCAGTGCTCCCCGCACGGGACAGTTCAACACTGAAGCTTTCTTT
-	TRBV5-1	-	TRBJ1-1	CASSLGAEDEAFF	TGCGCCAGCAGCTTGGGGGCAGAAGACGAAGCTTTCTTT
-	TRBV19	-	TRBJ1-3	CASSIRAGSTGNTIYF	TGTGCCAGTAGTATCCGCGCAGGCTCCACTGGAAACACCATATATTTT
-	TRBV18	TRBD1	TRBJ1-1	CASSRSGTENTEAFF	TGTGCCAGCTCACGGTCCGGGACAGAGAACACTGAAGCTTTCTTT
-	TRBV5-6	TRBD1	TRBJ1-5	CASSRGRGQHQPQHF	TGTGCCAGCAGCCGGGGAAGGGGGCAACATCAGCCCCAGCATTTT
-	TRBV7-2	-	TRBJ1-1	CASSLSTGKDTEAFF	TGTGCCAGCAGCTTATCCACAGGGAAGGACACTGAAGCTTTCTTT
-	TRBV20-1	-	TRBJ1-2	CSARVSYGYTF	TGCAGTGCTAGAGTTAGCTATGGCTACACCTTC
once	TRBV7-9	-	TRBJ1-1	CASSLDTEAFF	TGTGCCAGCAGCTTGGACACTGAAGCTTTCTTT
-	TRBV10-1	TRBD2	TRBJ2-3	CASSEKLAAFQHTQYF	TGCGCCAGCAGTGAAAAACTAGCGGCATTCCAACATACGCAGTATTTT
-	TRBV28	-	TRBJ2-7	CASSSAGVHSYEQYF	TGTGCCAGCAGTTCCGCCGGGGTTCACTCCTACGAGCAGTACTTC
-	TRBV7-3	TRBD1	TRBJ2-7	CASSLNPAGTGDEQYF	TGTGCCAGCAGCTTAAACCCCGCCGGGACAGGGGACGAGCAGTACTTC
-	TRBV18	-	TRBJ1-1	CASSPNLPGPTGTNTEAFF	TGTGCCAGCTCACCGAACCTACCCGGACCGACGGGGACTAACACTGAAGCTTTCTTT
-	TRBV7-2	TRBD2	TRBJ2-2	CASSLKTSGTHGELFF	TGTGCCAGCAGCTTAAAAACTAGCGGGACCCACGGGGAGCTGTTTTTT
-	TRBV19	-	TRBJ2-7	CASRLDTGHYEQYF	TGTGCCAGCCGGTTAGACACCGGCCACTACGAGCAGTACTTC
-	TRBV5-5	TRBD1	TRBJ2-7	CASSEGGQGFGEQYF	TGTGCCAGCAGCGAGGGGGGACAGGGCTTCGGCGAGCAGTACTTC
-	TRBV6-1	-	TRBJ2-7	CASTDRGEQYF	TGTGCCAGCACCGATCGGGGCGAGCAGTACTTC
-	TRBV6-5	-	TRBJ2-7	CASRGDTPYEQYF	TGTGCCAGCAGGGGCGACACCCCCTACGAGCAGTACTTC
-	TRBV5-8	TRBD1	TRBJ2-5	CASSPQRGTGTQETQYF	TGTGCCAGCAGCCCCCAGAGAGGGACAGGGACCCAAGAGACCCAGTACTTC
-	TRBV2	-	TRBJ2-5	CASRGLETQYF	TGTGCCAGCAGGGGGTTGGAGACCCAGTACTTC
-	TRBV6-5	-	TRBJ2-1	CASSLSGAWEQFF	TGTGCCAGCAGCCTCTCCGGAGCTTGGGAGCAGTTCTTC
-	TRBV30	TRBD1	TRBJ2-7	CAWSVQDRGYEQYF	TGTGCCTGGAGTGTCCAGGACAGGGGCTACGAGCAGTACTTC
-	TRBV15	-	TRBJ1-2	CATSRSDRNYGYTF	TGTGCCACCAGCAGATCAGACAGAAACTATGGCTACACCTTC
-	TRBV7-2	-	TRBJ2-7	CASRASTYEQYF	TGTGCCAGCAGGGCTAGCACCTACGAGCAGTACTTC
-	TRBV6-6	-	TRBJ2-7	CASSYSFYEQYF	TGTGCCAGCAGTTACTCGTTCTACGAGCAGTACTTC
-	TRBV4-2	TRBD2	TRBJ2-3	CASSQEIGGGRDTQYF	TGTGCCAGCAGCCAAGAGATCGGGGGAGGGAGAGATACGCAGTATTTT
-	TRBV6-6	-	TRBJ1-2	CASSSPGRQDGYTF	TGTGCCAGCAGTTCCCCCGGACGTCAAGATGGCTACACCTTC
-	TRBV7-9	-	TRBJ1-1	CASSLVEVRNTEAFF	TGTGCCAGCAGCTTAGTAGAGGTGAGGAACACTGAAGCTTTCTTT
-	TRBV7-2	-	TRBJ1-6	CASSLEWSSPLHF	TGTGCCAGCAGCTTAGAATGGAGTTCACCCCTCCACTTT
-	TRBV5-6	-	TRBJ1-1	CASSLGGPTEAFF	TGTGCCAGCAGCTTGGGAGGGCCCACTGAAGCTTTCTTT
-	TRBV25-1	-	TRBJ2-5	CASSELTDQETQYF	TGTGCCAGCAGTGAATTGACGGATCAAGAGACCCAGTACTTC
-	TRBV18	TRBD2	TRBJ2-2	CASSPRGGSGTADTGELFF	TGTGCCAGCTCACCCCGGGGGGGGTCCGGGACGGCTGACACCGGGGAGCTGTTTTTT
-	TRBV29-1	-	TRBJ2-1	CSVGAGGSDHNEQFF	TGCAGTGTAGGGGCCGGTGGCTCCGATCACAATGAGCAGTTCTTC
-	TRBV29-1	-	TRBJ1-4	CSVAVSGTGNEKLFF	TGCAGCGTTGCCGTTTCCGGGACGGGTAATGAAAAACTGTTTTTT
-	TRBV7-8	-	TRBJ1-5	CASSLAIGSNQPQHF	TGTGCCAGCAGCTTAGCAATAGGCAGCAATCAGCCCCAGCATTTT
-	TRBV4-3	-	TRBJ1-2	CASSHREAYGYTF	TGCGCCAGCAGTCACAGGGAAGCCTACGGCTACACCTTC
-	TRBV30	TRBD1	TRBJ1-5	CAWSGGTGGGNQPQHF	TGTGCCTGGAGTGGAGGGACAGGGGGCGGCAATCAGCCCCAGCATTTT
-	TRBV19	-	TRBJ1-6	CASSIGTANSPLHF	TGTGCCAGTAGTATAGGGACAGCTAATTCACCCCTCCACTTT